This T cell receptor (beta chain) was sequenced in a study of cytomegalovirus exposure and HLA in healthy donors. Study summary: Approximately 190 million T cells yielded roughly 120 million unique TCR beta sequences, as an earlier analysis found. The study's findings and limits: Investigators reported about 160 TCR beta chains as tied to cytomegalovirus. In a later analysis, across HLA loci, associated TCR counts were highest for DRB1, lowest for HLA-C.

A note on this clone: Its specificity is not known.

It was with 60 Vbeta and 13 Jbeta primers that the PCR ran. Libraries were prepared by immunoSEQ multiplex PCR; TCRdb keeps only in-frame clonotypes and omits some of them. Of 75,000 to 100,000 clones in the sample, 65% to 85% are singletons; the top ten hold 2.5% to 3%. Germline values: CDR1 GTSNPN, CDR2 SVGIG (reference sequence). Trimming took 5 bases from V and 4 from J, leaving 9 bases between them. The CDR3 loop spans 12 amino acids. This chain joins TRBV30 and TRBJ1-3, with D possibly TRBD1 on 5 matching bases. The TCR originated in a female donor in good health and CMV-seropositive. The sample consisted of PBMCs. The CDR3 reads CAWEEGGNTIYF. The CDR3 nucleotides read TGTGCCTGGGAGGAGGGGGGAAACACCATATATTTT.